The rows below give T cell receptor beta chains drawn from one sample of a study of T cell repertoires in cytomegalovirus infection. TCRdb recomputed calls from the reads with MiXCR, one row per CDR3 protein. The data contain 130,000 or so distinct CDR3 sequences, roughly 6% of them seen just once; the ten biggest clones take up about 20%. The sample consisted of PBMCs. Source of these receptors: a human donor in good health (CMV status not recorded). Some clones in this sample may be carry-over from other donors' samples. Both conserved end residues are part of each CDR3. Each record gives: D gene, J gene, clone size, V gene, CDR3 DNA, CDR3 protein. D genes are given only for firm matches. Rows may omit the clone size; those that give it use once, few, many or a size class.

>-|TRBJ2-5|many|TRBV9
TGTGCCAGCAGCGTAGGTACCGGGGGCCTCCAAGAGACCCAGTACTTC
CASSVGTGGLQETQYF
>-|TRBJ1-4|few|TRBV19
TGTGCCACCGCGGATGAAAAACTGTTTTTT
CATADEKLFF
>-|TRBJ1-1|many|TRBV7-2
TGTGCCAGCAGCTCGATCGGGGGGGCATCGGGATACGTCCCCTTT
CASSSIGGASGYVPF
>TRBD2|TRBJ2-1|few|TRBV7-3
TGTGCCAGCAGCTTAATTGGGCGGGGGGGCAATGAGCAGTTCTTC
CASSLIGRGGNEQFF
>TRBD1|TRBJ2-1|-|TRBV5-4
TGTGCCAGCAGCCTACAGGGGTATCAAAGTGAGCAGTTCTTC
CASSLQGYQSEQFF
>TRBD1|TRBJ1-5|many|TRBV10-3
TGTGCCATCAGCCTAGGACAGGATTATAGCAATCAGCCCCAGCATTTT
CAISLGQDYSNQPQHF
>-|TRBJ2-5|-|TRBV5-1
TGCGCCAGCAGCTTGGATGGACCTACTATCCAAGAGACCCAGTACTTC
CASSLDGPTIQETQYF
>-|TRBJ1-3|many|TRBV12-3/TRBV12-4
TGTGCCAGCAGTTCATTTGGCGAGAACACCATATATTTT
CASSSFGENTIYF
>-|TRBJ2-7|few|TRBV23-1
TGCGCGCGGGCGGGGAGCTACGAGCAGTACTTC
CARAGSYEQYF
>TRBD2|TRBJ2-1|many|TRBV7-2
TGTGCCAGCATCCCGGGGGGGCAGAACAATGAGCAGTTCTTC
CASIPGGQNNEQFF
>-|TRBJ2-7|-|TRBV2
TGTGCCAGCGCTCCCTCGGGGGGCGAACGCTCCTACGAGCAGTACTTC
CASAPSGGERSYEQYF
>-|TRBJ2-3|few|TRBV28
TGTGCCATTCAGGGCACAGATACGCAGTATTTT
CAIQGTDTQYF
>-|TRBJ2-3|many|TRBV12-3/TRBV12-4
TGTGCCAGCAGTCCCTCGCGCACAGATACGCAGTATTTT
CASSPSRTDTQYF
>-|TRBJ2-3|many|TRBV6-2/TRBV6-3
TGTGCCAGCAGCGTAGCCGAAAACAGGGTTAGCACAGATACGCAGTATTTT
CASSVAENRVSTDTQYF
>TRBD1|TRBJ1-2|-|TRBV19
TGTGCCAGTCGAACCGGGACAGGGGACCATTTTAACTATGGCTACACCTTC
CASRTGTGDHFNYGYTF
>-|TRBJ1-1|many|TRBV28
TGTGCCAGCAGTCGCGGCAGATGGACAGTGAACACTGAAGCTTTCTTT
CASSRGRWTVNTEAFF
>-|TRBJ2-2|few|TRBV29-1
TGCAGCGCAGGGACTCCCAACACCGGGGAGCTGTTTTTT
CSAGTPNTGELFF
>-|TRBJ2-7|few|TRBV6-5
TGTGCCAGCAGTTCAGGCATCTCCTACGAGCAGTACTTC
CASSSGISYEQYF
>TRBD2|TRBJ2-1|many|TRBV5-1
TGCGCCAGCAGCCCCGGGACTAGCTCCTACAATGAGCAGTTCTTC
CASSPGTSSYNEQFF
>-|TRBJ2-7|many|TRBV7-8
TGTGCCAGCAGCCACAGGGTCTCGTACGAGCAGTACTTC
CASSHRVSYEQYF